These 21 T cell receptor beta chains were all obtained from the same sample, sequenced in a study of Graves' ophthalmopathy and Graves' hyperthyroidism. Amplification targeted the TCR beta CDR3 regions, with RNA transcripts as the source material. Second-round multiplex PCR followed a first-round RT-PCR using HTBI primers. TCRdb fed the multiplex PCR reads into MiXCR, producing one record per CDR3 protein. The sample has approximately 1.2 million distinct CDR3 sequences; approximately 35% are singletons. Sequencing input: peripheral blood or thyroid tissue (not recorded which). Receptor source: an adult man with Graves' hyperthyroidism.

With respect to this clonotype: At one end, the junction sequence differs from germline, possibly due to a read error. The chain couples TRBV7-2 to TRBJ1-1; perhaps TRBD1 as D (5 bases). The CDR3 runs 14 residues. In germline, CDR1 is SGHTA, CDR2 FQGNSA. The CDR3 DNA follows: TGTGCCGGCAGCTTTAACAGGAAGAACACTGAAGCTTTCTTT. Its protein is CAGSFNRKNTEAFF.

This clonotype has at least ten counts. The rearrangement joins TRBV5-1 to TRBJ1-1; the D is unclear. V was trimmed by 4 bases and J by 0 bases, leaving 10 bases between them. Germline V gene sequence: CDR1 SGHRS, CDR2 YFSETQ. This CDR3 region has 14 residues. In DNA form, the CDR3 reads TGCGCCAGCAGCCCCTCTTACATGAACACTGAAGCTTTCTTT. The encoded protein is CASSPSYMNTEAFF.

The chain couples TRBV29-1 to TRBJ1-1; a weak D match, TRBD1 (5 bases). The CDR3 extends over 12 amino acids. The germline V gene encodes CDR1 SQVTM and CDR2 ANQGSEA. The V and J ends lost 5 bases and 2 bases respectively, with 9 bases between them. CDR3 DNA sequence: TGCAGCGTTCCAGGGTACAACACTGAAGCTTTCTTT. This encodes CSVPGYNTEAFF.

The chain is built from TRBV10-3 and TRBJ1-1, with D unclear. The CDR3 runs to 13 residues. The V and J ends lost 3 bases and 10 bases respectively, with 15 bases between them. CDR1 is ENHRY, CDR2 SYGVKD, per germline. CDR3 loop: CAISEDCGGGAFF. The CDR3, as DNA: TGTGCCATCAGTGAAGACTGTGGAGGCGGAGCTTTCTTT.

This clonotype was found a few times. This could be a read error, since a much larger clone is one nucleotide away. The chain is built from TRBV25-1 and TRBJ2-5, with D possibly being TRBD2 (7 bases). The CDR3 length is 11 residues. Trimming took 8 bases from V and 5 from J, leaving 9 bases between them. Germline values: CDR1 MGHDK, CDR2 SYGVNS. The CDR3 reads CASGGAETQYF. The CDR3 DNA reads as TGTGCCAGCGGGGGGGCGGAGACCCAGTACTTC.

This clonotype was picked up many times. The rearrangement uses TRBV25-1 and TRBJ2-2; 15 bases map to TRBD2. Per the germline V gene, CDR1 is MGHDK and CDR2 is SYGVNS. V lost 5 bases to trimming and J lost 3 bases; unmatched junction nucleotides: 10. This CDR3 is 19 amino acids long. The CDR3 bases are TGTGCCAGCAGTCCACGGACTAGCGGGAGGGCCTTGGACACCGGGGAGCTGTTTTTT. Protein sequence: CASSPRTSGRALDTGELFF. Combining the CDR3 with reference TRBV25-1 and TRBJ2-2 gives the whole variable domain EADIYQTPRYLVIGTGKKITLECSQTMGHDKMYWYQQDPGMELHLIHYSYGVNSTEKGDLSSESTVSRIRTEHFPLTLESARPSHTSQYLCASSPRTSGRALDTGELFFGEGSRLTVL.

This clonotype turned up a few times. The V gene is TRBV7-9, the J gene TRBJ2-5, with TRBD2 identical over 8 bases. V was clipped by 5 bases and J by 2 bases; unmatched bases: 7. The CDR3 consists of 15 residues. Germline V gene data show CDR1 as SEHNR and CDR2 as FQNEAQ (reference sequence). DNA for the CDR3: TGTGCCAGCAGCATGAATAGCGGGGCTCAAGAGACCCAGTACTTC. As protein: CASSMNSGAQETQYF.

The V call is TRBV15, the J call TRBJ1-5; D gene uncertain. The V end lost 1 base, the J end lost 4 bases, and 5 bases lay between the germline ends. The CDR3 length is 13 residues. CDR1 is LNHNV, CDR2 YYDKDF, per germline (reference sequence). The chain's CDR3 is CATSRALNQPQHF. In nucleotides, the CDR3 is TGTGCCACCAGCAGAGCTTTAAATCAGCCCCAGCATTTT.

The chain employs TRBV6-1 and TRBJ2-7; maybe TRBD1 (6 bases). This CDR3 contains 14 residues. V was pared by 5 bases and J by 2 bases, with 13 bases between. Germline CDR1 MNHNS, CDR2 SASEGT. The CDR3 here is CASSYVRGAYEQYF. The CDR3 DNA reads TGTGCCAGCAGTTACGTCAGGGGCGCCTACGAGCAGTACTTC.

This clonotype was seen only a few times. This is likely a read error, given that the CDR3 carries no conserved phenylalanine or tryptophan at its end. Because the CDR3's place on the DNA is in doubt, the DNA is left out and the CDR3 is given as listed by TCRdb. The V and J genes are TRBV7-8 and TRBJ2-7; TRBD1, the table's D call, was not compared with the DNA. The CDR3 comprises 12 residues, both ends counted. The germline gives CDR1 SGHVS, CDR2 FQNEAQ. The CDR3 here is CASSLDGAAPLL.

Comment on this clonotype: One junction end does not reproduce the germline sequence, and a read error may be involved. The DNA for the CDR3 is TGTGCCAGTAGTATCTCAGGGGGCGCGGGCGACACTGAAGCTTTC. Its protein product is CASSISGGAGDTEAF. The chain uses TRBV19 and TRBJ2-6, with TRBD1 matching over 8 bases. The CDR3 sequence is 15 residues long. Germline lookup yields CDR1 LNHDA and CDR2 SQIVND (reference sequence).

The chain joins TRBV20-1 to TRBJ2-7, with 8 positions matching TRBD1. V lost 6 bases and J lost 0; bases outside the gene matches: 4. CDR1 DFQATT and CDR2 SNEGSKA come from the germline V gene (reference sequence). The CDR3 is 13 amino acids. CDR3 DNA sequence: TGCAGTGCCGACACAGGGGGCTCCTACGAGCAGTACTTC. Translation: CSADTGGSYEQYF.

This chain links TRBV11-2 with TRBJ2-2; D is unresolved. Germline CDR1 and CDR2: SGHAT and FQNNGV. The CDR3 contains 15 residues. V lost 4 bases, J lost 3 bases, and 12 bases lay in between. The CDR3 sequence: CASSSYRPDTGELFF. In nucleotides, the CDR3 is TGTGCCAGCAGCTCTTATAGGCCCGACACCGGGGAGCTGTTTTTT.

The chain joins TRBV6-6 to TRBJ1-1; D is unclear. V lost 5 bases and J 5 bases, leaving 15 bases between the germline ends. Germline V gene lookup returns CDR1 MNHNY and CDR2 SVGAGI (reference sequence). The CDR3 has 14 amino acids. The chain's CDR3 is CASSEVAGRTEAFF. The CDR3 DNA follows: TGTGCCAGCAGTGAAGTTGCGGGCCGGACTGAAGCTTTCTTT.

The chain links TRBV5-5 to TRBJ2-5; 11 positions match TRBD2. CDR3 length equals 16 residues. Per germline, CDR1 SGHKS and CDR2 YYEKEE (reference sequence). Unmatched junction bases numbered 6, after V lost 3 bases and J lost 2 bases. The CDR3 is CASSCLLAGVQETQYF. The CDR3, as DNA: TGTGCCAGCAGCTGCCTACTAGCGGGGGTTCAAGAGACCCAGTACTTC.

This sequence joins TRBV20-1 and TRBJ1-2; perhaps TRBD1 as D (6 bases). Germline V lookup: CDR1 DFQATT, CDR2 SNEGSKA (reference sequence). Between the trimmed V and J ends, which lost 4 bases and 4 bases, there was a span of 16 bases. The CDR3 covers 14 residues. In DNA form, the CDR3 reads TGCAGTGCTAAGGGGTCTTCACAGGGCTATGGCTACACCTTC. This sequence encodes CSAKGSSQGYGYTF.

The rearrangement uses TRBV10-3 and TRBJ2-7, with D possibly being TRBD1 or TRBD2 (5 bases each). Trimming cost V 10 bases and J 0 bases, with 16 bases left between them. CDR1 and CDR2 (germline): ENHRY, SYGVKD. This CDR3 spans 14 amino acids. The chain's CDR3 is CATLREGSSYEQYF. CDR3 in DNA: TGTGCCACCTTAAGAGAGGGGAGCTCCTACGAGCAGTACTTC.

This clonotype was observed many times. The CDR3 DNA reads as TGTGCCAGCAGTTCACCCGACAGGGAGATGTTATATGGCTACACCTTC. This sequence encodes CASSSPDREMLYGYTF. The chain carries TRBV6-6 and TRBJ1-2; 7 positions agree with TRBD1. Losses at the gene ends were 4 bases for V and 5 bases for J; bases not matched to a gene: 13. The CDR3 sequence is 16 residues long. CDR1 is MNHNY and CDR2 is SVGAGI in the germline V gene (reference sequence).

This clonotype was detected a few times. Written as DNA, the CDR3 is TGCGCCAGCAGCCAATATCAGGGGAACACTGAAGCTTTCTTT. Residues: CASSQYQGNTEAFF. The chain links TRBV4-3 to TRBJ1-1; D may be TRBD1 (5 bases). Germline values: CDR1 LGHNA, CDR2 YSLEER. There are 14 residues in the CDR3. V was shortened by 2 bases and J by 1 base, with 8 bases between the two germline ends.

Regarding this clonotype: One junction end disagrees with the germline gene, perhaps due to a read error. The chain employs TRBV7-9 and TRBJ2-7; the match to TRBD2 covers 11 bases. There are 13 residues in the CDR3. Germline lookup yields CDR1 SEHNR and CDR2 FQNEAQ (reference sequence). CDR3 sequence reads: CASSLSGRGEQCF. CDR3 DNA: TGTGCCAGCAGCCTTAGCGGGAGGGGCGAGCAGTGCTTC.

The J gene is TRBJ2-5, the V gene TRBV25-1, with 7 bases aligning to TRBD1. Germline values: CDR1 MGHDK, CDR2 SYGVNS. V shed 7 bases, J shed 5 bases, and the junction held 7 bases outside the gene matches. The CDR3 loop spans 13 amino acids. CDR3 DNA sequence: TGTGCCAGCAAGAAAGGGGGCGAGGAGACCCAGTACTTC. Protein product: CASKKGGEETQYF. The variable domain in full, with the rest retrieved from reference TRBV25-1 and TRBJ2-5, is EADIYQTPRYLVIGTGKKITLECSQTMGHDKMYWYQQDPGMELHLIHYSYGVNSTEKGDLSSESTVSRIRTEHFPLTLESARPSHTSQYLCASKKGGEETQYFGPGTRLLVL.